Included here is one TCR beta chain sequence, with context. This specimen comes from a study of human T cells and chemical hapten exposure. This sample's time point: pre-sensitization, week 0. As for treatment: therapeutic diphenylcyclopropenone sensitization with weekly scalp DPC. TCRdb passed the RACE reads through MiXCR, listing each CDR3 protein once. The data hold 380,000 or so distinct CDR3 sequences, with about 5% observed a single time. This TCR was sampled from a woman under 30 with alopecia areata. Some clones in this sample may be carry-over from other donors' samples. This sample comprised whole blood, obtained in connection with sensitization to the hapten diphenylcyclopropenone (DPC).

CDR3 coding DNA: TGCGCCAGCAGCTTCGGCGGATTCGGAGGAGCTTTCTTT. It codes for CASSFGGFGGAFF. This chain connects TRBV5-1 to TRBJ1-1; D not certain. V was cut by 2 bases and J by 10 bases, with 15 bases left in between. Germline-derived CDR1 and CDR2 are SGHRS and YFSETQ. This CDR3 region has 13 residues. Full variable domain (outside the CDR3, taken from reference TRBV5-1 and TRBJ1-1): KAGVTQTPRYLIKTRGQQVTLSCSPISGHRSVSWYQQTPGQGLQFLFEYFSETQRNKGNFPGRFSGRQFSNSRSEMNVSTLELGDSALYLCASSFGGFGGAFFGQGTRLTVV.